This T cell receptor (beta chain) appears in the sequencing data of a study of blood T cells in healthy people across ages (dated by TCRdb to the mid-2010s). At the level of the whole study: In model experiments, template switching captured about one uniquely barcoded TCR beta cDNA molecule for every two T cells. The study measured age-related changes in TCR beta repertoire diversity using deep sequencing normalized with unique cDNA molecular identifiers. Four age groups were formed from the donors: young (average approximately 16 years), middle-aged (roughly 38), aged (roughly 58) and long-lived (approximately 78). To avoid experimental bias, donors of different ages were randomly spread across the sequencing lanes. Using the same blood draw, the study looked at two additional independent replicas of 1 million unique cDNA reads for two donors, one aged 18 to 30 and the other aged 80 or older.

Systemically healthy Caucasian individuals from Russia, over 30 in total and aged roughly 6 to 95 years, were included as donors. Each donor gave around 9.8 milliliters of peripheral blood, collected into EDTA-treated Vacutainer tubes. Ficoll-Paque density-gradient centrifugation was used to isolate PBMCs, with at least 6.5 million per sample. Trizol reagent was used to extract total RNA from the PBMCs, yielding at least 5 micrograms per sample. Naive CD45RAhigh/CD27high T cell percentages were measured by flow cytometry on a PBMC aliquot from every donor. The CDR3, from cysteine to phenylalanine, totals 14 residues. Of the read, only the CDR3 DNA is kept; its 42 bases are in frame from base 1. Based on the germline V gene (reference sequence), the CDR1 and CDR2 sequences are DFQATT and SNEGSKA. Worth noting for this clonotype: There is no known antigen for this receptor. This clone may be a read error of a much larger clone one base away.

General findings and caveats noted by the study authors: There was a strong correlation between observed TCR beta diversity and the percentage of naive T cells measured by flow cytometry. Total diversity estimates from one million sequenced T cells were considered lower bounds and underestimates. Since profiling was done on bulk unsorted PBMCs, naive and antigen-experienced compartments could not be conclusively compared. Because donor CMV infection status was unknown, age-related changes in expanded clonotypes were potentially confounded. As age increased, observed TCR beta diversity per million T cells dropped in a roughly linear way, and a significant reduction was already evident by age roughly 40. Compared with the aged group, the long-lived group had more naive CD4+ T cells, fewer expanded clones and increased TCR diversity, a pattern suggesting age selection.

Libraries came from 5' RACE. A second roughly 6 to 11 cycle PCR used a sample-barcoded 5' primer and a J-beta primer mix. A template-switch 5' adaptor carrying 12 random nucleotides introduced a unique molecular identifier onto each TCR beta cDNA molecule. Each sample yielded at least 2.5 million CDR3-containing paired-end reads. First-strand cDNA synthesis was performed from all RNA using the Mint cDNA synthesis kit, with priming by a TRBC-specific oligonucleotide. Following uracil-DNA glycosylase treatment, all cDNA underwent a first 18-cycle PCR with the universal primers M1SS and BC2_uni_R. The authors processed their data as follows. For normalization, 1 million high-quality reads, each with a distinct molecular identifier, were randomly selected from each sample. Reads with shared molecular identifiers were discarded instead of being binned into consensus sequences. MiTCR, set to a Q25 quality threshold and the strictest error-elimination algorithm, was used for CDR3 identification, clonotype clustering and error correction. A nonparametric unseen species model with Euler transformation was used to estimate a lower bound on total TCR beta diversity. Using fastp trimming at Q25 and MiXCR clonotype assembly, TCRdb reanalyzed the public sequencing data and kept in-frame beta chains. For every CDR3 protein sequence, its rows merge into one entry that carries the most common genes and DNA. The V and J calls, along with clone size, are taken from TCRdb and not from the paper's own processing. The sample yields 1.8 million or so distinct CDR3 sequences; about two fifths were counted once. The top ten constitute 23% of the sample.

Sequencing input: blood. The TCR originated in a human donor in good health. The chain was built from TRBV20-1 and TRBJ1-2, and TRBD1 aligns with 10 junction nucleotides. CDR3 sequence: CSAARTGGNCGYTF. The base sequence is TGCAGTGCTGCAAGGACAGGGGGGAACTGTGGCTACACCTTC.